The 21 T cell receptor beta chains listed next were all sequenced from one sample in a study of T cell changes during pregnancy in multiple sclerosis. Here immunoSEQ multiplex PCR was the method, and the copy in TCRdb shows in-frame clones only, minus some. The sample yields more than 55,000 clones, about 90% seen once. Sequenced material: peripheral blood, taken in the first trimester of pregnancy. These receptors all stem from a female donor in good health, enrolled as a control in a pregnancy study.

The J gene is TRBJ2-7, the V gene TRBV4-2, with 10 bases identical to TRBD1. The CDR3 is 15 amino acids. V lost 5 bases and J lost 6; bases outside the gene matches: 10. Germline V gene data show CDR1 as LGHNA and CDR2 as YNFKEQ. The CDR3 DNA follows: TGTGCCAGCAGCTGGGCCGGCGGGACAGGGGTCGAGCAGTACTTC. Amino acid sequence: CASSWAGGTGVEQYF.

This rearrangement joins TRBV6-5 to TRBJ1-2, with 11 bases fitting TRBD1. Germline V gene data show CDR1 as MNHEY and CDR2 as SVGAGI. The J segment lost 7 bases and the V segment lost 5 bases, leaving 3 bases of the junction unmatched. The CDR3 runs to 13 residues. The CDR3 nucleotides are TGTGCCAGCAGTCAAGGGACAGGGGGTGGCTACACCTTC. Translating it yields CASSQGTGGGYTF.

The chain carries TRBV16 and TRBJ2-5, with D perhaps TRBD1 (5 bases). The CDR3 runs to 16 residues. The V gene lost 0 bases and the J gene lost 1 base, with 12 bases spanning the gap. Germline V lookup: CDR1 KGHSY, CDR2 FQNENV. This CDR3 is CASSQSQARAQETQYF. The DNA for the CDR3 is TGTGCCAGCAGCCAATCTCAGGCCAGGGCCCAAGAGACCCAGTACTTC.

The chain joins TRBV28 to TRBJ2-1, with TRBD1 matching over 7 bases. The germline CDR1 and CDR2 sequences are MDHEN and SYDVKM. Trimming at V came to 3 bases and at J to 7 bases, leaving 9 bases not matched to a gene. This CDR3 comprises 15 residues. Here the CDR3 reads CASSFPHEGANEQFF. The DNA for the CDR3 is TGTGCCAGCAGTTTCCCCCATGAGGGGGCGAATGAGCAGTTCTTC.

The chain carries TRBV28 and TRBJ1-1; 8 positions match TRBD1. Per the germline V gene, CDR1 is MDHEN and CDR2 is SYDVKM. V lost 5 bases and J lost 4; bases outside the gene matches: 9. The CDR3 length is 15 residues. The CDR3 nucleotides read TGTGCCAGCAGTCTGCGACAGGGGAGGAGCACTGAAGCTTTCTTT. It specifies CASSLRQGRSTEAFF.

This chain joins TRBV15 and TRBJ2-7; 7 nucleotides align to TRBD2. Germline V CDR1 and CDR2: LNHNV, YYDKDF (reference sequence). The CDR3 runs to 16 residues. Germline trimming cut 3 bases from V and 1 base from J; bases unmatched to any gene: 9. The CDR3 DNA is TGTGCCACCAGCAGTCCATTAGCGGGCCTTTCCTACGAGCAGTACTTC. This encodes CATSSPLAGLSYEQYF.

This CDR3 reads CASSLGVRDYPYNEQFF. The CDR3 DNA is TGTGCCAGCAGCTTGGGGGTCCGGGACTACCCATACAATGAGCAGTTCTTC. V gene TRBV5-4 combines with J gene TRBJ2-1; 7 bases are shared with TRBD2. This CDR3 spans 17 amino acids. The J segment lost 4 bases and the V segment lost 0 bases, leaving 10 bases of the junction unmatched. Germline loops: CDR1 SGHNT, CDR2 YYREEE (reference sequence).

The rearrangement uses TRBV9 and TRBJ2-2; 9 bases map to TRBD1. This CDR3 region has 18 residues. Unmatched junction bases numbered 9, after V lost 2 bases and J lost 1 base. Germline values: CDR1 SGDLS, CDR2 YYNGEE. DNA of the CDR3: TGTGCCAGCAGCGTTAATTGGGGACAGGGCCGGAACACCGGGGAGCTGTTTTTT. It translates to CASSVNWGQGRNTGELFF.

The chain joins TRBV5-1 to TRBJ2-7; D uncertain. The CDR3 is made up of 15 amino acids. V lost 1 base and J lost 0, with 11 bases in between. CDR1 is SGHRS and CDR2 is YFSETQ in the germline V gene. The CDR3 sequence is CASSLSGTISYEQYF. The CDR3 nucleotides read TGCGCCAGCAGCTTGAGTGGCACTATCTCCTACGAGCAGTACTTC. The full variable domain, rest sourced from reference TRBV5-1 and TRBJ2-7, is KAGVTQTPRYLIKTRGQQVTLSCSPISGHRSVSWYQQTPGQGLQFLFEYFSETQRNKGNFPGRFSGRQFSNSRSEMNVSTLELGDSALYLCASSLSGTISYEQYFGPGTRLTVT.

The chain recombines TRBV27 with TRBJ1-1; 10 bases align to TRBD1. Germline V lookup: CDR1 MNHEY, CDR2 SMNVEV (reference sequence). The ends lost 0 bases at V and 6 bases at J; junction bases unmatched: 1. This CDR3 comprises 14 residues. The CDR3 nucleotides are TGTGCCAGCAGTTTATCCGGGACAGGGGCTGAAGCTTTCTTT. It encodes CASSLSGTGAEAFF.

This rearrangement joins TRBV7-9 to TRBJ1-1; D is unclear. The germline V and J ends were trimmed by 1 base and 0 bases, with 3 bases remaining between them. Germline V gene sequence: CDR1 SEHNR, CDR2 FQNEAQ (reference sequence). CDR3 size: 13 residues. The CDR3 spells CASSLVMNTEAFF. CDR3 DNA sequence: TGTGCCAGCAGCTTAGTAATGAACACTGAAGCTTTCTTT.

This chain uses TRBV28 with TRBJ2-5, with TRBD1 matching over 8 bases. Looked up from germline, CDR1 is MDHEN and CDR2 is SYDVKM. This CDR3 comprises 16 residues. V shed 8 bases and J 4 bases; nucleotides not matched to a gene: 15. In DNA form, the CDR3 reads TGTGCCAGCGATGGGGCAGGGGGCGCCCCTGGAGAGACCCAGTACTTC. It yields the protein CASDGAGGAPGETQYF.

The V call is TRBV29-1, the J call TRBJ1-3; 7 bases line up with TRBD1. Germline-derived CDR1 and CDR2 are SQVTM and ANQGSEA. The CDR3 totals 16 residues. The V segment lost 4 bases and the J segment 0 bases; nucleotides outside the gene matches: 9. DNA of the CDR3: TGCAGCGTTGCCTTGACAGGGCCAGACTCTGGAAACACCATATATTTT. Amino acids: CSVALTGPDSGNTIYF.

V gene TRBV7-2 combines with J gene TRBJ2-1; TRBD2 agrees at 13 bases. V was clipped by 1 base and J by 9 bases; unmatched bases: 3. The CDR3 runs 15 residues. Germline CDR1 and CDR2: SGHTA and FQGNSA. The CDR3 DNA is TGTGCCAGCAGCTTAGTGACTAGCGGGAGGACTGAGCAGTTCTTC. This sequence encodes CASSLVTSGRTEQFF.

This sequence joins TRBV5-1 and TRBJ1-1; D is unresolved. V dropped 1 base and J dropped 3 bases, with 10 bases sitting between them. CDR3 length: 14 residues. Germline-derived CDR1 and CDR2 are SGHRS and YFSETQ. CDR3 DNA: TGCGCCAGCAGCTTGCTGGAGAGGGACACTGAAGCTTTCTTT. This encodes CASSLLERDTEAFF.

Here the CDR3 DNA reads TGTGCCAGCAGACGGACAGGGGTGGGCCCATTCACAGATACGCAGTATTTT. It specifies CASRRTGVGPFTDTQYF. This chain joins TRBV7-2 and TRBJ2-3; 9 bases line up with TRBD1. V gave up 6 bases and J gave up 2 bases; unmatched junction bases: 12. The CDR3 is made up of 17 amino acids. From germline, CDR1 is SGHTA and CDR2 FQGNSA.

This rearrangement joins TRBV9 to TRBJ1-2; weak D call: TRBD1 (6 bases). V lost 3 bases and J 8 bases, leaving 17 bases between the germline ends. Germline CDR1 is SGDLS and CDR2 is YYNGEE. The CDR3 extends over 14 amino acids. The CDR3 bases are TGTGCCAGCAGCGACAAGAGCAGGGGCCTAGGCTACACCTTC. This encodes CASSDKSRGLGYTF. Supplemented by reference TRBV9 and TRBJ1-2, the full variable domain reads DSGVTQTPKHLITATGQRVTLRCSPRSGDLSVYWYQQSLDQGLQFLIQYYNGEERAKGNILERFSAQQFPDLHSELNLSSLELGDSALYFCASSDKSRGLGYTFGSGTRLTVV.

The chain combines TRBV27 with TRBJ2-7; 7 bases map to TRBD1. CDR1 is MNHEY, CDR2 SMNVEV, per germline (reference sequence). The junction had 4 bases not matched to a gene; V was cut back by 2 bases and J by 3 bases. The CDR3 has 14 residues. The CDR3 sequence: CASSLVGQIYEQYF. CDR3 sequence (DNA): TGTGCCAGCAGTTTAGTGGGACAGATCTACGAGCAGTACTTC.

The chain joins TRBV6-5 to TRBJ1-2, with D possibly TRBD1 on 5 matching bases. The length of the CDR3 is 12 residues. Trimming removed 6 bases from V and 4 bases from J, with 9 bases in between. Germline CDR1 and CDR2: MNHEY and SVGAGI. CDR3 loop: CASRLGLYGYTF. Here the CDR3 DNA reads TGTGCCAGCAGGCTGGGACTCTATGGCTACACCTTC.

The chain employs TRBV19 and TRBJ2-7, with TRBD2 matching over 8 bases. This CDR3 contains 16 residues. Trimming took 5 bases from V and 2 from J; bases not matched to a gene: 11. From germline, CDR1 is LNHDA and CDR2 SQIVND (reference sequence). The CDR3, as DNA: TGTGCCAGTAGTCCGGAGGTAGCGGGACCCCCCTACGAGCAGTACTTC. This codes for CASSPEVAGPPYEQYF.

This clone was picked up one time. The genes are TRBV7-9 and TRBJ2-5; 9 nucleotides agree with TRBD2. The CDR3 has 16 residues. Germline CDR1 is SEHNR and CDR2 is FQNEAQ (reference sequence). The trim removed 4 bases at V and 5 bases at J, leaving 11 bases unmatched. CDR3 loop: CASSYQPGLAMETQYF. In DNA form, the CDR3 reads TGTGCCAGCAGCTATCAACCGGGACTAGCTATGGAGACCCAGTACTTC.